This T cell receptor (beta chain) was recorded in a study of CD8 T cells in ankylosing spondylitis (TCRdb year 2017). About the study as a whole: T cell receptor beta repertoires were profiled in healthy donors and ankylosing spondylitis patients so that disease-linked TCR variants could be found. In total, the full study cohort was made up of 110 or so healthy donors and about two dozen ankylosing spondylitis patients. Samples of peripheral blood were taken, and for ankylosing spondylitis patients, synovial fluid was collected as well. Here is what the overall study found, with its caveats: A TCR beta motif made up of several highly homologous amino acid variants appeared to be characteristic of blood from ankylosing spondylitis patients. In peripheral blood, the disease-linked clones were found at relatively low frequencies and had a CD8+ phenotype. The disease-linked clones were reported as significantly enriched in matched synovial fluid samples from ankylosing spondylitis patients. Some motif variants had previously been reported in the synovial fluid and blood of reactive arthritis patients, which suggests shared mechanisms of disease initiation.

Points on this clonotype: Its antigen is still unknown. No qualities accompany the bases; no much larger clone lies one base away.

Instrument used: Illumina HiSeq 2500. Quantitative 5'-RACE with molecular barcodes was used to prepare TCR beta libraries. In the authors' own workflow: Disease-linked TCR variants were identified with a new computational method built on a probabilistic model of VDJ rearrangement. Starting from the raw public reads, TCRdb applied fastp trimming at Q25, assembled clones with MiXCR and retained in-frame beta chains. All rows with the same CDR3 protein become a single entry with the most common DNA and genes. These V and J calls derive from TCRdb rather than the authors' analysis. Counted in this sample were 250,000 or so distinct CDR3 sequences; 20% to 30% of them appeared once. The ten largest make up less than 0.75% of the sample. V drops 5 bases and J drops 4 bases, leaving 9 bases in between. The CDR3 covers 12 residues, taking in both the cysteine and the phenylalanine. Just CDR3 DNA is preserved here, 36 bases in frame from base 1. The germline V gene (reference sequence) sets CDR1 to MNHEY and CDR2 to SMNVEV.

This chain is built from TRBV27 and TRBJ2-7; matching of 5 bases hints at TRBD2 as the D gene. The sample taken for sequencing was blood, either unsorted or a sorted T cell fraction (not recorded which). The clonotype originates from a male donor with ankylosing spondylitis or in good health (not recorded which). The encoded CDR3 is CASSAGGYEQYF. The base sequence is TGTGCCAGCAGTGCGGGCGGGTACGAGCAGTACTTC.